This T cell receptor (beta chain) is drawn from a study of CD8+CD57+ T cells in acquired aplastic anemia. Study context: Across the sorted CD4+ and CD8+ cells, DNA amounts averaged roughly 3.5 ug.

Genomic DNA provided the template from which TCR beta VDJ and CDR3 profiles were obtained. One entry per CDR3 protein results from TCRdb running MiXCR on the reads. Of about 40,000 distinct CDR3 sequences in the sample, 60% to 70% were seen once. Before being chosen for sequencing, patients had shown CD8+CD57+ cell expansion by flow cytometry. All patients had severe acquired aplastic anemia. There was no therapy given to any patient before the blood sampling took place. This TCR was sampled from a human donor with aplastic anemia. What was sequenced was sorted CD4+, CD8+, or CD8+CD57+ T cells (not recorded which) from PBMCs.

The CDR3, as DNA: TGTGCCAGTACGAAACAGGGGGCGCGTTCACCCCTCCACTTT. Protein: CASTKQGARSPLHF. The genes are TRBV19 and TRBJ1-6; 9 bases are a match to TRBD1. In germline, CDR1 is LNHDA, CDR2 SQIVND (reference sequence). The CDR3 is 14 amino acids. Trimming at V came to 7 bases and at J to 9 bases, leaving 7 bases not matched to a gene.